The 29 T cell receptor beta chains below all came from one sample that was sequenced in a study of blood T cells in healthy people across ages. For the second PCR, which ran for about 7 to 11 cycles, a sample-barcoded 5' primer and a J-beta primer mix were used. TCRdb reprocessed the 5' RACE reads with MiXCR, giving one entry per CDR3 protein. Here the sample spans around 870,000 distinct CDR3 sequences, around 30% being singletons. Input material: blood. The receptors were gathered from a woman over 75 in good health.

The table lists this clonotype with many counts. The chain couples TRBV27 to TRBJ1-1; a weak D match, TRBD1 (5 bases). CDR3 length equals 14 residues. V lost 8 bases and J 1 base, leaving 14 bases between the germline ends. Germline lookup yields CDR1 MNHEY and CDR2 SMNVEV (reference sequence). DNA of the CDR3: TGTGCCAGCCACCCTTGGGGACCGAACACTGAAGCTTTCTTT. Translating it yields CASHPWGPNTEAFF.

There are many counts of this clonotype. This chain uses TRBV6-5 with TRBJ1-5; D call uncertain. The CDR3 length is 13 residues. The germline V gene has CDR1 MNHEY and CDR2 SVGAGI. Trimming stripped 6 bases from V and 0 bases from J, with 6 bases between. CDR3 residues: CASSTYSNQPQHF. The CDR3 DNA sequence: TGTGCCAGCAGCACCTATAGCAATCAGCCCCAGCATTTT.

The chain uses TRBV27 and TRBJ1-5, with 8 bases lining up with TRBD1. The germline gives CDR1 MNHEY, CDR2 SMNVEV (reference sequence). This CDR3 has 16 amino acids. The V and J ends lost 5 bases and 6 bases, in that order; junction bases with no gene match: 12. The DNA for the CDR3 is TGTGCCAGCAGTGTATTCGGGACAGGCCGGAGTCAGCCCCAGCATTTT. Its protein product is CASSVFGTGRSQPQHF.

This clonotype was seen a handful of times. This rearrangement joins TRBV6-5 to TRBJ2-1, with 10 bases fitting TRBD2. The J call is in doubt because the DNA end fits TRBJ2-7 better. Per the germline V gene, CDR1 is MNHEY and CDR2 is SVGAGI. The CDR3 consists of 17 residues. As DNA, the CDR3 is TGTGCCAGCAGTTACTCGTCGCTAGCGGGGGCCTGCAATGAGCAGTACTTC. Translated: CASSYSSLAGACNEQYF.

The chain uses TRBV5-1 and TRBJ2-5, with TRBD2 identical over 7 bases. V lost 10 bases, J lost 0 bases, and 12 bases stayed unmatched. Per germline, CDR1 SGHRS and CDR2 YFSETQ. The CDR3 extends over 15 amino acids. The CDR3 DNA follows: TGCGCCGGCGGCCCGGGACTACAGTACCAAGAGACCCAGTACTTC. This gives the protein CAGGPGLQYQETQYF.

CDR3: CASSLTRGGTGGQNIQYF. As DNA, the CDR3 is TGTGCCAGCAGCTTAACACGCGGGGGGACAGGGGGCCAAAACATTCAGTACTTC. The genes are TRBV11-2 and TRBJ2-4; 12 bases fit TRBD1. V lost 2 bases to trimming and J lost 5 bases; unmatched junction nucleotides: 10. The CDR3 has 18 amino acids. Germline V gene sequence: CDR1 SGHAT, CDR2 FQNNGV.

In its sample, this clonotype was seen many times. This chain uses TRBV7-2 with TRBJ2-5; unclear D gene. This CDR3 has 13 residues. The germline gives CDR1 SGHTA, CDR2 FQGNSA. Trimming removed 0 bases from V and 5 bases from J, with 7 bases in between. CDR3 nucleotides: TGTGCCAGCAGCTTAGCCATCAGGGAGACCCAGTACTTC. Protein product: CASSLAIRETQYF.

This clonotype was seen only a few times. V usage is TRBV29-1 and J usage is TRBJ1-3; a weak D match, TRBD1 (6 bases). This CDR3 has 14 residues. Germline CDR1 and CDR2: SQVTM and ANQGSEA. V was trimmed by 3 bases and J by 0 bases, leaving 9 bases between them. In nucleotides, the CDR3 is TGCAGCGTTGATACAGGGAGCTCTGGAAACACCATATATTTT. Protein sequence: CSVDTGSSGNTIYF.

Of note for this clonotype: Just one base apart from a much larger clone, this may be a read error. The genes are TRBV25-1 and TRBJ2-4, with D possibly matching TRBD1 (5 bases). The CDR3 sequence is 16 residues long. V was clipped by 5 bases and J by 13 bases, with 27 bases between them. Germline V gene data show CDR1 as MGHDK and CDR2 as SYGVNS. In DNA, the CDR3 is TGTGCCAGCAGTCGGACACAGTATACCTCCTACAATGAGCAGTACTTC. The encoded protein is CASSRTQYTSYNEQYF.

This chain uses TRBV27 with TRBJ1-5; maybe TRBD1 (6 bases). The germline V and J ends were trimmed by 5 bases and 1 base, with 18 bases remaining between them. The V gene's germline CDR1 is MNHEY and CDR2 SMNVEV (reference sequence). The CDR3 is made up of 17 amino acids. The CDR3 is CASSPSGGGLSNQPQHF. CDR3 in DNA: TGTGCCAGCAGTCCATCGGGGGGGGGCTTGAGCAATCAGCCCCAGCATTTT.

Remarks on this clonotype: A much larger clone sits a single nucleotide away, making a read error possible. V usage is TRBV7-2 and J usage is TRBJ1-5, with 12 positions matching TRBD1. The CDR3 extends over 16 amino acids. Germline V CDR1 and CDR2: SGHTA, FQGNSA. Here the CDR3 DNA reads TGTGTCAGCAGTTCATCCGGGACAGGGGGCCTACAGCCCCAGCATTTT. Encoded protein: CVSSSSGTGGLQPQHF.

This clonotype came up many times. The chain links TRBV6-4 to TRBJ2-3, with no clear D. Trimming pared 4 bases from V and 1 base from J, leaving 9 bases between. The CDR3 covers 14 residues. Germline CDR1 is MRHNA and CDR2 is SNTAGT. CDR3 in DNA: TGTGCCAGCAGTGCTCTAACGGGCACAGATACGCAGTATTTT. This sequence encodes CASSALTGTDTQYF.

This clonotype was recorded only once. The chain links TRBV15 to TRBJ2-3; 8 nucleotides align to TRBD2. CDR1 and CDR2 from the germline V gene are LNHNV and YYDKDF (reference sequence). The CDR3 is 16 amino acids. J gave up 3 bases and V 0 bases, and 5 bases lay outside the gene matches. Here the CDR3 DNA reads TGTGCCACCAGCAGAGAAGGACTAGCTGTGACAGATACGCAGTATTTT. As protein: CATSREGLAVTDTQYF.

The sample holds many counts of this clonotype. The chain uses TRBV6-2 or TRBV6-3 and TRBJ1-1, with TRBD1 as a possible D gene (6 bases). Trimming removed 8 bases from V and 0 bases from J, with 13 bases in between. CDR1 is MNHEY and CDR2 is SVGEGT in the germline V gene. The CDR3 extends over 14 amino acids. In DNA form, the CDR3 reads TGTGCCAGCGGGGGCTTTTCGGTGAACACTGAAGCTTTCTTT. It yields the protein CASGGFSVNTEAFF.

This clonotype was counted ten times or more. The genes are TRBV7-2 and TRBJ1-4, with D unresolved. Germline V gene data show CDR1 as SGHTA and CDR2 as FQGNSA. The V gene lost 3 bases and the J gene lost 8 bases, with 10 bases spanning the gap. CDR3 size: 13 residues. The CDR3 spells CASSFDQWEKLFF. The DNA of the CDR3 is TGTGCCAGCAGCTTCGACCAATGGGAAAAACTGTTTTTT.

This chain joins TRBV20-1 and TRBJ1-1; D possibly corresponds to TRBD1 (6 bases). CDR1 is DFQATT, CDR2 SNEGSKA, per germline (reference sequence). This CDR3 is built from 14 residues. The germline V and J ends were trimmed by 6 bases and 3 bases, with 17 bases remaining between them. The CDR3 sequence is CSAPNGGADTEAFF. The CDR3 bases are TGCAGTGCGCCAAATGGGGGGGCGGACACTGAAGCTTTCTTT.

The V call is TRBV30, the J call TRBJ1-2; no clear D. Germline V gene data show CDR1 as GTSNPN and CDR2 as SVGIG (reference sequence). This CDR3 contains 13 residues. V gave up 3 bases and J gave up 3 bases, with 11 bases separating them. The CDR3: CAWSLSSYYGYTF. The DNA for the CDR3 is TGTGCCTGGAGCTTATCATCCTACTATGGCTACACCTTC.

The table lists this clonotype with a few counts. A much larger clonotype is one base distant, so this may be a read error. The chain is built from TRBV5-4 and TRBJ2-1; D ambiguous. The DNA end favors TRBJ2-7, so the J call may be wrong. The CDR3 has 15 residues. CDR1 is SGHNT and CDR2 is YYREEE in the germline V gene (reference sequence). The CDR3 bases are TGTGCCAGCAGCCCCCCCTCCAGAGCCTACAATGAGCAGTACTTC. Its protein product is CASSPPSRAYNEQYF.

This clonotype was seen repeatedly, ten times or more. The chain carries TRBV7-2 and TRBJ1-2; D unclear. This CDR3 spans 14 amino acids. Germline V CDR1 and CDR2: SGHTA, FQGNSA. Trimming removed 3 bases from V and 5 bases from J, with 13 bases in between. This chain's CDR3 is CASSFLGAVYGYTF. The CDR3, as DNA: TGTGCCAGCAGCTTTCTAGGAGCAGTTTATGGCTACACCTTC.

The table lists this clonotype with a few counts. In DNA, the CDR3 is TGTGCCAGCAGTCCGGGGGCAGCGAACTACGAGCAGTACTTC. Its translation is CASSPGAANYEQYF. This chain connects TRBV12-3 or TRBV12-4 to TRBJ2-7; D tentatively reads TRBD1 or TRBD2 (6 bases each). The CDR3 runs 14 residues. Trimming cost V 5 bases and J 3 bases, with 14 bases left between them.

This clonotype was found many times. V is TRBV5-6 and J is TRBJ2-7; the D is unclear. CDR1 and CDR2 from the germline V gene are SGHDT and YYEEEE. V was trimmed by 3 bases and J by 1 base, leaving 14 bases between them. The CDR3 totals 15 residues. CDR3 loop: CASSSNTALSYEQYF. Written as DNA, the CDR3 is TGTGCCAGCAGCTCCAACACAGCACTATCCTACGAGCAGTACTTC.

In this sample, this clonotype turned up many times. This sequence joins TRBV12-3 or TRBV12-4 and TRBJ2-3; a possible D gene is TRBD2 (8 bases). Trimming pared 6 bases from V and 2 bases from J, leaving 21 bases between. The length of the CDR3 is 17 residues. CDR3 residues: CASSRGRSGGTTDTQYF. CDR3 in DNA: TGTGCCAGCAGCAGGGGGAGAAGCGGGGGTACCACAGATACGCAGTATTTT.

This clonotype turned up a few times. The V and J genes are TRBV2 and TRBJ1-1; D gene uncertain. Trimming removed 8 bases at V and 5 bases at J, with 12 bases between. Germline V gene sequence: CDR1 SNHLY, CDR2 FYNNEI. The CDR3 is 12 residues long. The CDR3 bases are TGTGCCAGCCGGGTCCTCGGGACTGAAGCTTTCTTT. It codes for CASRVLGTEAFF.

The chain links TRBV5-6 to TRBJ2-3; D assignment may be TRBD1 or TRBD2 (5 bases each). Germline-derived CDR1 and CDR2 are SGHDT and YYEEEE. V shed 5 bases and J shed 2 bases, with 18 bases lying between them. The CDR3 sequence is 16 residues long. CDR3 sequence (DNA): TGTGCCAGCAGTCGGGACCAGATCAGGGACACAGATACGCAGTATTTT. Translation gives CASSRDQIRDTDTQYF.

CDR3 residues: CASRTGDYNEQFF. The DNA of the CDR3 is TGTGCCAGCCGGACAGGGGATTACAATGAGCAGTTCTTC. The chain links TRBV2 to TRBJ2-1; 9 nucleotides match TRBD1. CDR1 is SNHLY, CDR2 FYNNEI, per germline. The CDR3 is made up of 13 amino acids. Trimming took 8 bases from V and 4 from J; bases not matched to a gene: 3.

Turning to this clonotype: A read error is possible here, since a much larger clone lies one base away. For the CDR3, the DNA is TGTGCCAGCAGAGTGGGACTCCGGAGCTCCTACAATGAGCAGTACTTC. This translates into CASRVGLRSSYNEQYF. V and J are TRBV7-2 and TRBJ2-7; possibly TRBD2 for D (6 bases). V was pared by 6 bases and J by 7 bases, with 25 bases between. Germline CDR1 reads SGHTA; CDR2 reads FQGNSA. This CDR3 is built from 16 residues.

Comments on this clonotype: A much larger clone is a single base away; this may be a read error. The conserved phenylalanine or tryptophan normally closing the CDR3 is absent here, so this likely arose from a read error. V usage is TRBV6-6 and J usage is TRBJ1-2; a weak D match, TRBD1 (6 bases). The CDR3 has 15 amino acids. V lost 0 bases to trimming and J lost 2 bases, with 10 bases between them. The V gene's germline CDR1 is MNHNY and CDR2 SVGAGI (reference sequence). The chain's CDR3 is CASSYSDGGNYGYTC. DNA of the CDR3: TGTGCCAGCAGTTACTCGGATGGGGGCAACTATGGCTACACCTGC.

This clonotype was found many times. The V and J genes are TRBV5-1 and TRBJ1-2; D ambiguous. V was shortened by 3 bases and J by 6 bases, with 12 bases between the two germline ends. Per germline, CDR1 SGHRS and CDR2 YFSETQ. The CDR3 runs to 13 residues. The CDR3 here is CASSSLTRHGYTF. The CDR3 DNA sequence: TGCGCCAGCAGCTCTTTGACACGGCATGGCTACACCTTC.

Note on this clonotype: A much larger clone differs by one base, so this may be a read error. The chain employs TRBV20-1 and TRBJ2-7, with D perhaps TRBD2 (6 bases). Germline V lookup: CDR1 DFQATT, CDR2 SNEGSKA (reference sequence). V lost 5 bases to trimming and J lost 7 bases, with 15 bases between them. This CDR3 has 12 amino acids. This chain's CDR3 is CSAYSDSGEQYF. CDR3 in DNA: TGCAGTGCTTACAGCGATAGCGGTGAGCAGTACTTC.